One sample yielded the 5 T cell receptor beta chains listed below, sequenced in a study of shared clonotypes between healthy human individuals. Naive CD8 cells, CD45RO-negative and positively selected for CCR7, excluded terminally differentiated effector memory CD45RA+ cells. This table comes from immunoSEQ multiplex PCR, and its TCRdb copy is limited to in-frame clones, with some not included. The data contain 1.5 million to 2.5 million clones, about 95% of them singletons. Sequenced material: naive CD8+ T cells sorted from blood. These receptors came from a man aged 18 to 30 in good health.

To note about this clone: A single base separates this from a much larger clone, so it may be a read error. Other DNA sequences within the sample encode an identical CDR3. The V call is TRBV6-5, the J call TRBJ2-7, with no clear D. V lost 0 bases and J lost 2, with 2 bases in between. Germline loops: CDR1 MNHEY, CDR2 SVGAGI. The CDR3 runs to 12 residues. CDR3 coding DNA: TGTGCCAGCAGTTACTCGCCCTACGAGCAGTACTTC. This gives the protein CASSYSPYEQYF.

The chain joins TRBV11-2 to TRBJ2-5; 8 bases map to TRBD2. Germline V gives CDR1 SGHAT, CDR2 FQNNGV. Unmatched junction bases numbered 13, after V lost 2 bases and J lost 5 bases. CDR3 length: 17 residues. CDR3 nucleotide sequence: TGTGCCAGCAGCTTATTCGGGGGGACTAGTGCCCGTGAGACCCAGTACTTC. Amino acid sequence: CASSLFGGTSARETQYF. Filled out from reference TRBV11-2 and TRBJ2-5, the complete variable domain reads EAGVAQSPRYKIIEKRQSVAFWCNPISGHATLYWYQQILGQGPKLLIQFQNNGVVDDSQLPKDRFSAERLKGVDSTLKIQPAKLEDSAVYLCASSLFGGTSARETQYFGPGTRLLVL.

CDR3: CSVSGDPTYEQYF. In nucleotides, the CDR3 is TGCAGCGTTTCCGGAGACCCAACCTACGAGCAGTACTTC. The rearrangement uses TRBV29-1 and TRBJ2-7, with D uncertain. CDR1 and CDR2 from the germline V gene are SQVTM and ANQGSEA. V was cut by 5 bases and J by 2 bases, with 13 bases left in between. The length of the CDR3 is 13 residues.

This chain uses TRBV7-8 with TRBJ1-5; 7 nucleotides match TRBD1. V lost 6 bases, J lost 7 bases, and 6 bases stayed unmatched. The CDR3 consists of 13 residues. Germline assignment: CDR1 SGHVS and CDR2 FQNEAQ. The CDR3 protein is CASSDTGDQPQHF. In DNA form, the CDR3 reads TGTGCCAGCAGTGATACAGGGGACCAGCCCCAGCATTTT.

The chain carries TRBV5-1 and TRBJ2-7; D perhaps matches TRBD1 (6 bases). The CDR3 covers 16 residues. The germline V gene encodes CDR1 SGHRS and CDR2 YFSETQ. V was shortened by 4 bases and J by 0 bases, with 17 bases between the two germline ends. CDR3 protein: CASSLVGRGLSYEQYF. CDR3 nucleotide sequence: TGCGCCAGCAGCCTTGTTGGCAGGGGCCTCTCCTACGAGCAGTACTTC.